This T cell receptor beta chain was found in a study of post-analysis software for immune sequencing data. Study-wide context: Relapsing-remitting, secondary progressive and progressive-relapsing courses of multiple sclerosis were included.

Whole-study findings and limits: Significantly lower normalized Chao1 diversity was seen in multiple sclerosis patients than in controls. In patients, TRBV5-6, TRBV5-1 and TRBV20-1 belonged to five or six TRBV segments found more frequently than in controls.

cDNA libraries for TCR beta contained unique molecular identifiers. TCRdb reprocessed the PCR reads with MiXCR, giving one entry per CDR3 protein. The sample lists around 770,000 distinct CDR3 sequences; around 46% were seen once. On this clonotype: Its antigen is not identified.

CDR3 length: 11 residues. Germline assignment: CDR1 SQVTM and CDR2 ANQGSEA. The sample taken for sequencing was blood. This clonotype was obtained from a girl aged 10 to 17 with multiple sclerosis. The chain carries TRBV29-1 and TRBJ2-7, with D perhaps TRBD1 (6 bases). The J call is doubtful: the DNA matches TRBJ2-5 better. The CDR3 bases are TGCAGCGTTACACAGGGCAAGACCCAGTACTTC. This translates into CSVTQGKTQYF.